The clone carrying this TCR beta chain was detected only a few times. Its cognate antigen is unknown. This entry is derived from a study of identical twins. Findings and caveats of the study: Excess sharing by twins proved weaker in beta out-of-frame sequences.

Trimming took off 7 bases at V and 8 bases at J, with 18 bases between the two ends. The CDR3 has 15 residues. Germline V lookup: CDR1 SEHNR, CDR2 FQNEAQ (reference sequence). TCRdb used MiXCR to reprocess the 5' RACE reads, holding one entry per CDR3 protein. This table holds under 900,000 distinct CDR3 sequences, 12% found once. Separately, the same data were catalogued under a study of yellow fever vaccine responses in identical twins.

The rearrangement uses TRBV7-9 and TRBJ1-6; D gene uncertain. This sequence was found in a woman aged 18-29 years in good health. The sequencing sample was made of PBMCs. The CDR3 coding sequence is TGTGCCAGCACCGACTTCACCGGATGGTATTCACCCCTCCACTTT. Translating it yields CASTDFTGWYSPLHF.